The 13 T cell receptor beta chains given below trace back to one sample, sequenced in a study of beta chain features in type 1 diabetes (dated by TCRdb to the late 2010s). Study-level results and caveats: Type 1 diabetes patients showed a moderate but significant shortening of TCRB CDR3 length in all four CD4+ subsets.

Receptor amplification or capture employed the immunoSEQ multiplex PCR assay. The entire amount of isolated RNA was reverse transcribed using the High Capacity cDNA Reverse Transcription Kit, so the sequenced TCRB transcripts were expressed ones. This immuneACCESS table, as held by TCRdb, lists in-frame sequences with V and J called but not all clones. Of the missing ones, under half trace to an unresolved V gene in checked studies; the others have no known cause. Across this sample there are 250,000 or so clones, with 20% seen only once. Less than 0.035% of the sample goes to the ten largest clones. No antigen has been assigned to these receptors. The specimen was naive CD4+ T cells from blood. According to the study, the label for this sample's cell subset or site signals: true naive CD4+ T cells. The receptors originated from a woman in her 40s with type 1 diabetes.

The chain carries TRBV28 and TRBJ2-7; unclear D gene. The CDR3 is 13 residues long. V was cut by 6 bases and J by 9 bases, with 18 bases left in between. CDR1 MDHEN and CDR2 SYDVKM come from the germline V gene. The CDR3 here is CASSPNPPPGQYF. The CDR3 DNA reads TGTGCCAGCAGCCCCAACCCCCCCCCGGGGCAGTACTTC.

The rearrangement joins TRBV14 to TRBJ1-1, with unresolved D. The germline CDR1 and CDR2 sequences are SGHDN and FVKESK. This CDR3 has 13 residues. V was pared by 2 bases and J by 6 bases, with 10 bases between. CDR3 amino acids: CASSQTRAAEAFF. As DNA, the CDR3 is TGTGCCAGCAGCCAAACTAGGGCGGCTGAAGCTTTCTTT. The variable domain in full, completed from reference TRBV14 and TRBJ1-1, reads EAGVTQFPSHSVIEKGQTVTLRCDPISGHDNLYWYRRVMGKEIKFLLHFVKESKQDESGMPNNRFLAERTGGTYSTLKVQPAELEDSGVYFCASSQTRAAEAFFGQGTRLTVV.

V gene TRBV30 combines with J gene TRBJ2-5; D possibly corresponds to TRBD2 (6 bases). The CDR3 totals 15 residues. V was pared by 2 bases and J by 5 bases, with 18 bases between. The germline V gene encodes CDR1 GTSNPN and CDR2 SVGIG (reference sequence). The DNA for the CDR3 is TGTGCCTGGAGTATTGATATGGTACGGGGGGAGACCCAGTACTTC. Its protein is CAWSIDMVRGETQYF. Together with reference TRBV30 and TRBJ2-5, the CDR3 gives the full variable domain: SQTIHQWPATLVQPVGSPLSLECTVEGTSNPNLYWYRQAAGRGLQLLFYSVGIGQISSEVPQNLSASRPQDRQFILSSKKLLLSDSGFYLCAWSIDMVRGETQYFGPGTRLLVL.

The V call is TRBV10-3, the J call TRBJ1-1; possibly TRBD1 for D (6 bases). The CDR3 is 12 residues long. Germline CDR1 and CDR2: ENHRY and SYGVKD. V was cut by 2 bases and J by 8 bases, with 9 bases left in between. The CDR3 loop reads CAISERQAEAFF. CDR3 coding DNA: TGTGCCATCAGTGAGAGACAGGCAGAAGCTTTCTTT.

The sample holds a few counts of this clone. The chain joins TRBV7-3 to TRBJ1-1; D is unclear. The CDR3 runs to 13 residues. CDR1 is SGHTA and CDR2 is FQGTGA in the germline V gene. With 5 bases removed from V and 5 bases from J, the gap between germline ends came to 12 bases. The CDR3 loop reads CASSPSQKTEAFF. CDR3 DNA sequence: TGTGCCAGCAGCCCCTCCCAGAAGACTGAAGCTTTCTTT.

The chain has TRBV9 and TRBJ2-3; D may be TRBD1 (5 bases). CDR1 is SGDLS, CDR2 YYNGEE, per germline. Trimming took 2 bases from V and 6 from J, leaving 7 bases between them. CDR3 size: 12 residues. The CDR3 bases are TGTGCCAGCAGCGTTGGGGCCGATACGCAGTATTTT. Its translation is CASSVGADTQYF.

The rearrangement joins TRBV23-1 to TRBJ1-5; D may be TRBD1 (6 bases). TRBV23-1 has ORF status, its function being uncertain. V lost 7 bases to trimming and J lost 9 bases, with 13 bases between them. This CDR3 has 12 amino acids. CDR3 coding DNA: TGCGCCAGCATTCAGGGGCTCAGGCCCCAGCATTTT. It codes for CASIQGLRPQHF.

V and J are TRBV29-1 and TRBJ2-6, with D hard to call. This CDR3 spans 14 amino acids. V lost 7 bases and J lost 0, with 10 bases in between. The germline CDR1 and CDR2 sequences are SQVTM and ANQGSEA. CDR3 loop: CSAQQSSGANVLTF. For the CDR3, the DNA is TGCAGCGCTCAACAGAGCTCTGGGGCCAACGTCCTGACTTTC.

The rearrangement uses TRBV25-1 and TRBJ2-7; TRBD1 matches 8 bases. V was pared by 8 bases and J by 6 bases, with 12 bases of the junction left unmatched. CDR1 and CDR2 from the germline V gene are MGHDK and SYGVNS. The length of the CDR3 is 14 residues. The CDR3 nucleotides are TGTGCCAGCGGGGGGCAGGGGGCGTTAATCGAGCAGTACTTC. Amino acids: CASGGQGALIEQYF.

The gene calls are TRBV2 and TRBJ2-2; D is undetermined. This CDR3 comprises 16 residues. From germline, CDR1 is SNHLY and CDR2 FYNNEI. The V end was cut by 0 bases, the J end by 0 bases, with 8 bases between. CDR3 nucleotides: TGTGCCAGCAGTGAAGCGAGGCCAGCGAACACCGGGGAGCTGTTTTTT. Translated: CASSEARPANTGELFF.

The rearrangement joins TRBV25-1 to TRBJ1-4; D remains unclear. Trimming took 4 bases from V and 0 from J, leaving 9 bases between them. This CDR3 is built from 15 residues. The V gene's germline CDR1 is MGHDK and CDR2 SYGVNS. The CDR3 spells CASSVQAATNEKLFF. In nucleotides, the CDR3 is TGTGCCAGCAGTGTCCAGGCAGCAACTAATGAAAAACTGTTTTTT.

The chain joins TRBV18 to TRBJ1-6; 8 bases line up with TRBD1. Germline V gives CDR1 KGHSH, CDR2 LQKENI. This CDR3 has 14 residues. Trimming took 5 bases from V and 4 from J; bases not matched to a gene: 1. CDR3 nucleotides: TGTGCCAGCTCAAGGACAGGGTATAATTCACCCCTCCACTTT. It translates to CASSRTGYNSPLHF. Variable domain in full (rest from reference TRBV18 and TRBJ1-6): NAGVMQNPRHLVRRRGQEARLRCSPMKGHSHVYWYRQLPEEGLKFMVYLQKENIIDESGMPKERFSAEFPKEGPSILRIQQVVRGDSAAYFCASSRTGYNSPLHFGNGTRLTVT.

This clone turned up a few times. The chain couples TRBV10-3 to TRBJ2-5, with D possibly being TRBD2 (6 bases). CDR3 length: 14 residues. CDR1 ENHRY and CDR2 SYGVKD come from the germline V gene. The V gene lost 0 bases and the J gene lost 2 bases, with 7 bases spanning the gap. The CDR3 sequence is CAISESGGQETQYF. Written as DNA, the CDR3 is TGTGCCATCAGTGAGTCGGGGGGTCAAGAGACCCAGTACTTC.